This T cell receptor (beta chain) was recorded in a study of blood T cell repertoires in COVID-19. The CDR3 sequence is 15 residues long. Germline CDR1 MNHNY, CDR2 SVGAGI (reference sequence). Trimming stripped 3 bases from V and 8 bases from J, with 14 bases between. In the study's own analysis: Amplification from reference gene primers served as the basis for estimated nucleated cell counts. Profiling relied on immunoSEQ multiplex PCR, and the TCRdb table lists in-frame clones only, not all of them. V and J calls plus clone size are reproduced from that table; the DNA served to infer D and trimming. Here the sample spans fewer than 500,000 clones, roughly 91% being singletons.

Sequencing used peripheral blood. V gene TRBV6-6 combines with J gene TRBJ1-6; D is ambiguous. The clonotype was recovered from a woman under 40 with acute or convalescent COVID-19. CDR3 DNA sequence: TGTGCCAGCAGTTATCGGGTAGGGAGAGATTCACCCCTCCACTTT. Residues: CASSYRVGRDSPLHF.